One sample yielded the 32 T cell receptor beta chains listed below, sequenced in a study of human T cells and chemical hapten exposure. Time point: patch test 1, 2 weeks after DPC sensitization. Sample treatment: therapeutic diphenylcyclopropenone sensitization with weekly scalp DPC. TCRdb re-called the RACE reads with MiXCR, one entry per CDR3 protein. Found here are tens of thousands of distinct CDR3 sequences, about 10% of them singletons; the top ten hold around 4.2%. The sample here was whole blood, taken in connection with sensitization to the hapten diphenylcyclopropenone (DPC). The receptors derive from a woman between 50 and 59 years old with alopecia areata. Some clones in this sample may be carry-over from other donors' samples.

This clonotype was observed at least ten times. This chain uses TRBV29-1 with TRBJ1-2; no reliable D call. Germline CDR1 is SQVTM and CDR2 is ANQGSEA. The CDR3 is made up of 10 amino acids. V lost 4 bases and J 11 bases, leaving 11 bases between the germline ends. The CDR3 loop is CSVGHNGYTF. CDR3 sequence (DNA): TGCAGCGTTGGACACAACGGGTACACCTTC.

This clonotype was observed once. One junction end disagrees with the germline gene, perhaps due to a read error. The chain couples TRBV5-1 to TRBJ2-3, with TRBD1 identical over 8 bases. Germline V gene sequence: CDR1 SGHRS, CDR2 YFSETQ. The CDR3 spans 15 residues. The CDR3, as DNA: TGCGCCAGCAGCTTGTGGACGAATGCAGGACAGGGAGCTGATTTT. Its protein is CASSLWTNAGQGADF.

This clonotype has ten or more counts. The V gene is TRBV18, the J gene TRBJ1-5; D gene unclear. Germline loops: CDR1 KGHSH, CDR2 LQKENI. This CDR3 is built from 14 residues. V lost 1 base and J 0 bases, leaving 4 bases between the germline ends. DNA for the CDR3: TGTGCCAGCTCACCACTGGGTAGCAATCAGCCCCAGCATTTT. Its translation: CASSPLGSNQPQHF.

In its sample, this clonotype was seen a few times. This chain links TRBV20-1 with TRBJ1-5; TRBD1 agrees at 7 bases. The V segment lost 5 bases and the J segment 5 bases; nucleotides outside the gene matches: 9. The length of the CDR3 is 14 residues. Germline V CDR1 and CDR2: DFQATT, SNEGSKA (reference sequence). DNA for the CDR3: TGCAGTGCTTCACCGACAGGGTCAGATCAGCCCCAGCATTTT. It specifies CSASPTGSDQPQHF.

This clonotype qualifies as large. J is TRBJ1-6 and V is TRBV7-2; D gene unclear. Germline V gene data show CDR1 as SGHTA and CDR2 as FQGNSA. The V gene lost 5 bases and the J gene lost 7 bases, with 12 bases spanning the gap. CDR3 size: 14 residues. The chain's CDR3 is CASSHPYRNSPLHF. CDR3 in DNA: TGTGCCAGCAGCCATCCCTATCGCAATTCACCCCTCCACTTT.

The gene calls are TRBV28 and TRBJ2-7; 13 positions match TRBD2. This CDR3 is 17 amino acids long. V lost 6 bases to trimming and J lost 0 bases; unmatched junction nucleotides: 8. CDR1 is MDHEN and CDR2 is SYDVKM in the germline V gene. The CDR3 region is CASSLRTSGRSSYEQYF. The DNA of the CDR3 is TGTGCCAGCAGCTTGCGGACTAGCGGGAGAAGCTCCTACGAGCAGTACTTC.

This clonotype showed up just a few times. The V call is TRBV29-1, the J call TRBJ2-3, with TRBD1 as a possible D gene (6 bases). V was clipped by 8 bases and J by 0 bases, with 15 bases between them. CDR3 length equals 14 residues. Germline CDR1 reads SQVTM; CDR2 reads ANQGSEA. The chain's CDR3 is CSPRRQASTDTQYF. The DNA of the CDR3 is TGCAGCCCCCGTCGACAGGCAAGCACAGATACGCAGTATTTT.

This clonotype turned up a few times. The V gene is TRBV29-1, the J gene TRBJ1-2, with 7 nucleotides matching TRBD1. The trim removed 7 bases at V and 3 bases at J, leaving 5 bases unmatched. Per germline, CDR1 SQVTM and CDR2 ANQGSEA. The length of the CDR3 is 12 residues. The CDR3 loop is CSATGSDYGYTF. CDR3 coding DNA: TGCAGCGCGACAGGGTCGGACTATGGCTACACCTTC.

This CDR3 reads CASSYSSGGEGYEQYF. The CDR3 DNA sequence: TGTGCCAGCAGTTACTCCAGCGGCGGGGAGGGGTACGAGCAGTACTTC. This chain uses TRBV6-6 with TRBJ2-7; 7 bases map to TRBD2. Germline lookup yields CDR1 MNHNY and CDR2 SVGAGI (reference sequence). V gave up 0 bases and J gave up 4 bases; unmatched junction bases: 9. The length of the CDR3 is 16 residues.

This clonotype was observed many times. This rearrangement joins TRBV27 to TRBJ2-2, with 11 bases that match TRBD2. V shed 7 bases, J shed 4 bases, and the junction held 11 bases outside the gene matches. The CDR3 is made up of 17 amino acids. Germline V lookup: CDR1 MNHEY, CDR2 SMNVEV (reference sequence). The CDR3, as DNA: TGTGCCAGCACCCCCCTGACTAGCGGGATCGTCACCGGGGAGCTGTTTTTT. It encodes CASTPLTSGIVTGELFF.

This clonotype has ten or more counts. The chain combines TRBV20-1 with TRBJ2-2; D gene unclear. Germline V gene sequence: CDR1 DFQATT, CDR2 SNEGSKA (reference sequence). There are 12 residues in the CDR3. Trimming removed 3 bases at V and 1 base at J, with 3 bases between. Written as DNA, the CDR3 is TGCAGTGCTAGGCAGAACACCGGGGAGCTGTTTTTT. Translating it yields CSARQNTGELFF.

The chain recombines TRBV21-1 with TRBJ1-6; the table's TRBD1 call for D was not verified on the DNA. TRBV21-1 is tagged as a pseudogene. CDR3 length equals 17 residues. The CDR3: CASSKESGKLLNSPLHF. In DNA form, the CDR3 reads TGTGCCAGCAGCAAAGAATCAGGGAAACTCCTAAATTCACCCCTCCACTTT.

The chain joins TRBV7-2 to TRBJ1-2; D might be TRBD1 (6 bases). The V end lost 1 base, the J end lost 4 bases, and 19 bases lay between the germline ends. CDR1 SGHTA and CDR2 FQGNSA come from the germline V gene. The CDR3 runs to 17 residues. The CDR3 region is CASSLGQGYDKFYGYTF. CDR3 bases: TGTGCCAGCAGCTTAGGTCAGGGGTACGATAAATTCTATGGCTACACCTTC.

At least ten counts were recorded for this clonotype. The chain is built from TRBV9 and TRBJ2-7; D perhaps matches TRBD1 (5 bases). From germline, CDR1 is SGDLS and CDR2 YYNGEE. The CDR3 is 13 amino acids. Trimming cost V 0 bases and J 5 bases, with 9 bases left between them. The CDR3 nucleotides read TGTGCCAGCAGCGTAGGCCCAGGGAACGAGCAGTACTTC. Its translation: CASSVGPGNEQYF.

This clonotype was picked up many times. The CDR3 reads CASSPKLSPSGNTIYF. In nucleotides, the CDR3 is TGTGCCAGCTCACCAAAACTCTCGCCCTCTGGAAACACCATATATTTT. The chain links TRBV18 to TRBJ1-3; D not resolved. Trimming shortened V by 2 bases and J by 0 bases, and 11 bases separated the two germline ends. This CDR3 has 16 residues. Germline V gene sequence: CDR1 KGHSH, CDR2 LQKENI.

This clonotype was detected many times. The gene calls are TRBV28 and TRBJ2-3; TRBD2 agrees at 10 bases. Germline trimming cut 8 bases from V and 3 bases from J; bases unmatched to any gene: 14. This CDR3 spans 17 amino acids. Germline V lookup: CDR1 MDHEN, CDR2 SYDVKM. CDR3 sequence reads: CASSLAGGGGLTDTQYF. CDR3 bases: TGTGCCAGCTCATTAGCGGGAGGTGGTGGGTTGACAGATACGCAGTATTTT.

This clonotype was seen ten or more times. Since the CDR3 does not end with the conserved phenylalanine or tryptophan, this likely comes from a read error. This chain connects TRBV4-2 to TRBJ2-2, with D hard to call. The CDR3 covers 15 residues. V was cut by 2 bases and J by 7 bases, with 14 bases left in between. CDR1 and CDR2 from the germline V gene are LGHNA and YNFKEQ. The CDR3 DNA reads TGTGCCAGCAGCCAATGGCCCAAAGGGCGCGGGGAGCTGTTTTCT. It encodes CASSQWPKGRGELFS.

This clonotype has a count of ten or more. The V gene is TRBV4-1, the J gene TRBJ2-3, with TRBD2 identical over 10 bases. The V segment lost 4 bases and the J segment 0 bases; nucleotides outside the gene matches: 13. Germline lookup yields CDR1 MGHRA and CDR2 YSYEKL. This CDR3 spans 19 amino acids. CDR3 region: CASSPPAGGPGRSTDTQYF. CDR3 nucleotide sequence: TGCGCCAGCAGCCCCCCAGCGGGGGGGCCGGGTAGAAGCACAGATACGCAGTATTTT.

In this sample, this clonotype turned up many times. V gene TRBV6-5 combines with J gene TRBJ2-1; D may be TRBD2 (5 bases). Germline V gives CDR1 MNHEY, CDR2 SVGAGI. The CDR3 loop spans 11 amino acids. The germline V and J ends were trimmed by 8 bases and 6 bases, with 8 bases remaining between them. CDR3 protein: CASYAGNEQFF. The CDR3 region has the DNA TGTGCCAGCTATGCGGGCAATGAGCAGTTCTTC.

This clonotype was counted at least ten times. The gene calls are TRBV4-2 and TRBJ1-1; a possible D gene is TRBD1 (5 bases). From germline, CDR1 is LGHNA and CDR2 YNFKEQ. CDR3 size: 13 residues. V lost 6 bases, J lost 6 bases, and 14 bases lay in between. The DNA for the CDR3 is TGTGCCAGCAGAGGGGAGGTAATCGCTGAAGCTTTCTTT. This gives the protein CASRGEVIAEAFF.

The chain carries TRBV20-1 and TRBJ1-3, with 8 bases aligning to TRBD1. This CDR3 is 13 amino acids long. Looked up from germline, CDR1 is DFQATT and CDR2 is SNEGSKA (reference sequence). V was pared by 6 bases and J by 2 bases, with 3 bases of the junction left unmatched. The CDR3 protein is CSALTGAGNTIYF. The CDR3, as DNA: TGCAGTGCCCTGACAGGGGCTGGAAACACCATATATTTT.

This clonotype was found many times. The CDR3 DNA reads TGCAGCGCCGATCTGTACACTGAAGCTTTCTTT. Translated, it gives CSADLYTEAFF. V is TRBV20-1 and J is TRBJ1-1; D ambiguous. The length of the CDR3 is 11 residues. The germline V gene encodes CDR1 DFQATT and CDR2 SNEGSKA (reference sequence).

This rearrangement joins TRBV29-1 to TRBJ1-3, with 7 bases lining up with TRBD1. The J segment lost 4 bases and the V segment lost 5 bases, leaving 2 bases of the junction unmatched. CDR1 and CDR2 (germline): SQVTM, ANQGSEA. This CDR3 region has 12 residues. CDR3 amino acids: CSVPGQGNTIYF. The DNA of the CDR3 is TGCAGCGTTCCGGGACAGGGAAACACCATATATTTT.

V is TRBV6-2 or TRBV6-3 and J is TRBJ1-6; D not certain. CDR1 is MNHEY, CDR2 SVGEGT, per germline. This CDR3 has 15 residues. Trimming took off 3 bases at V and 6 bases at J, with 12 bases between the two ends. CDR3 DNA: TGTGCCAGCAGTTATTTGCAGATTGGTAATTCACCCCTCCACTTT. Its protein product is CASSYLQIGNSPLHF.

This clonotype showed up many times. The genes are TRBV29-1 and TRBJ2-7, with 8 bases aligning to TRBD2. The V segment lost 1 base and the J segment 7 bases; nucleotides outside the gene matches: 3. The CDR3 has 12 residues. Germline V lookup: CDR1 SQVTM, CDR2 ANQGSEA. DNA of the CDR3: TGCAGCGTTGAAGTTAGCGGGGCGGAGCAGTACTTC. This translates into CSVEVSGAEQYF.

This clonotype was seen many times. CDR3: CASSRGTLYEQYF. CDR3 nucleotide sequence: TGTGCCAGCAGCAGAGGGACTCTCTACGAGCAGTACTTC. This chain links TRBV7-9 with TRBJ2-7, with D perhaps TRBD2 (6 bases). CDR3 size: 13 residues. Per the germline V gene, CDR1 is SEHNR and CDR2 is FQNEAQ (reference sequence). V was cut by 5 bases and J by 3 bases, with 11 bases left in between.

This clonotype was seen more than once but under ten times. The chain combines TRBV6-6 with TRBJ2-4, with a tentative D call TRBD2 (5 bases). In germline, CDR1 is MNHNY, CDR2 SVGAGI (reference sequence). V shed 6 bases and J shed 4 bases, with 22 bases lying between them. The CDR3 has 17 residues. The CDR3 region has the DNA TGTGCCAGCAGCTCCCCTAGCCTGGCCCAAGGGAAAAACATTCAGTACTTC. This codes for CASSSPSLAQGKNIQYF.

V gene TRBV12-3 or TRBV12-4 combines with J gene TRBJ1-1, with 8 nucleotides matching TRBD1. The CDR3 consists of 14 residues. Unmatched junction bases numbered 6, after V lost 5 bases and J lost 4 bases. This chain's CDR3 is CASSDRTGGTEAFF. CDR3 nucleotide sequence: TGTGCCAGCAGTGATCGCACAGGGGGCACTGAAGCTTTCTTT.

This clonotype was observed a handful of times. This rearrangement joins TRBV7-2 to TRBJ1-1, with D uncertain. V was pared by 5 bases and J by 0 bases, with 10 bases between. Germline CDR1 is SGHTA and CDR2 is FQGNSA. This CDR3 region has 14 residues. The CDR3 nucleotides are TGTGCCAGCAGCCCACACGACCTGAACACTGAAGCTTTCTTT. Its protein product is CASSPHDLNTEAFF. The variable domain in full, with the rest retrieved from reference TRBV7-2 and TRBJ1-1, is GAGVSQSPSNKVTEKGKDVELRCDPISGHTALYWYRQSLGQGLEFLIYFQGNSAPDKSGLPSDRFSAERTGGSVSTLTIQRTQQEDSAVYLCASSPHDLNTEAFFGQGTRLTVV.

This clonotype was seen only a few times. The genes are TRBV6-6 and TRBJ1-4; TRBD1 aligns across 7 bases. The trim removed 0 bases at V and 3 bases at J, leaving 1 base unmatched. The CDR3 is made up of 15 amino acids. Germline CDR1 reads MNHNY; CDR2 reads SVGAGI (reference sequence). CDR3 in DNA: TGTGCCAGCAGTTACTCGGACAGGTCTAATGAAAAACTGTTTTTT. Residues: CASSYSDRSNEKLFF.

This clonotype has just a few counts. The gene calls are TRBV10-1 and TRBJ1-1; 8 bases match TRBD1. The CDR3 consists of 14 residues. Germline V lookup: CDR1 WNHNN, CDR2 SYGVQD (reference sequence). The ends lost 7 bases at V and 5 bases at J; junction bases unmatched: 9. CDR3 nucleotide sequence: TGCGCCAGCAATTCAGACAGGGGATTGACTGAAGCTTTCTTT. This gives the protein CASNSDRGLTEAFF.

This clonotype was counted ten times or more. The rearrangement joins TRBV9 to TRBJ2-5, with D possibly TRBD1 on 5 matching bases. Looked up from germline, CDR1 is SGDLS and CDR2 is YYNGEE. This CDR3 has 16 residues. The ends were cut back, 0 bases at V and 4 bases at J, with 16 bases in the middle. The DNA of the CDR3 is TGTGCCAGCAGCGTAGAAGCAGGTGGGGCCCGAGAGACCCAGTACTTC. The encoded protein is CASSVEAGGARETQYF.